The present entry profiles one T cell receptor beta chain with its context. The data are from a study of CD8 T cells in Susac syndrome. With random hexamers, reverse transcription was performed on about 0.45 to 1 ug of RNA. One entry per CDR3 protein results from TCRdb running MiXCR on the immunoSEQ multiplex PCR reads. The repertoire holds roughly 200,000 distinct CDR3 sequences, with approximately 96% as singletons. The CDR3 is 16 amino acids. Germline lookup yields CDR1 SQVTM and CDR2 ANQGSEA. The J segment lost 5 bases and the V segment lost 0 bases, leaving 12 bases of the junction unmatched. This chain links TRBV29-1 with TRBJ2-5; 7 positions agree with TRBD2. Source material: CD4+ T cells from PBMCs. The receptor's source is a human donor with multiple sclerosis. Written as DNA, the CDR3 is TGCAGCGTTGAAGATCGTAGGGCAGGACTAGGGGAGACCCAGTACTTC. It is translated as CSVEDRRAGLGETQYF.